This T cell receptor beta chain derives from a study of T cells in Graves' hyperthyroidism and ophthalmopathy. This CDR3 comprises 12 residues. Germline CDR1 and CDR2: WNHNN and SYGVQD (reference sequence). Trimming pared 3 bases from V and 7 bases from J, leaving 9 bases between. RNA transcripts provided the source from which TCR beta CDR3 regions were amplified. The TCR CDR3 was amplified in a first-round RT-PCR using the HTBI primer set. In TCRdb, the multiplex PCR reads were re-called with MiXCR into one record per CDR3 protein. This sample has 650,000 to 850,000 distinct CDR3 sequences, with approximately 18% found just once. This clonotype was observed a handful of times.

The sequencing sample was made of blood. This TCR was recovered from a woman aged 50 to 65 with Graves' hyperthyroidism that later progressed to Graves' ophthalmopathy. The rearrangement joins TRBV10-1 to TRBJ2-5; TRBD2 is a possible D gene (6 bases). CDR3 sequence reads: CASSDHGGTQYF. The CDR3 nucleotides read TGCGCCAGCAGTGACCACGGGGGGACCCAGTACTTC.